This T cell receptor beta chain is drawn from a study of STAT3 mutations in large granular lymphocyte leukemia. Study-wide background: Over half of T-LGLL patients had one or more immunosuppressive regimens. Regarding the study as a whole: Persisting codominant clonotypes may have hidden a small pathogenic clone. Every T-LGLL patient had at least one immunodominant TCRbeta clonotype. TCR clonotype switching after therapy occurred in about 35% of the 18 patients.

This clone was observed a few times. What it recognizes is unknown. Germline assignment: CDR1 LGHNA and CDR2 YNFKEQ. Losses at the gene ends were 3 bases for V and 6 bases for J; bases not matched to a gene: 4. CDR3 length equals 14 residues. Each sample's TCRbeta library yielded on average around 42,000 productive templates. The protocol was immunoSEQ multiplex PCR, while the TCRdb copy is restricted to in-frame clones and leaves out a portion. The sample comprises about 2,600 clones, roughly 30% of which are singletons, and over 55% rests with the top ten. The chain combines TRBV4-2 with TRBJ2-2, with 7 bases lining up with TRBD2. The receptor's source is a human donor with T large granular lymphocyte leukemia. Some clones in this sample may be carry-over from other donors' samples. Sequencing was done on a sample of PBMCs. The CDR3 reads CASSQREGPGELFF. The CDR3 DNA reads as TGTGCCAGCAGCCAGAGGGAGGGGCCCGGGGAGCTGTTTTTT.